Below, 19 T cell receptor beta chains from the same sample are listed, as sequenced in a study of Graves' ophthalmopathy and Graves' hyperthyroidism. Amplified TCR beta CDR3 regions were obtained using RNA transcripts as template. HTBI primers were used in a first-round RT-PCR, which preceded a second-round multiplex PCR. TCRdb called the multiplex PCR reads again in MiXCR, with one record for every CDR3 protein. This sample has 350,000 to 400,000 distinct CDR3 sequences; around 19% occur once, and the top ten carry approximately 1.4%. Sequencing used peripheral blood. The receptors originated from a woman aged 18-35 years with Graves' ophthalmopathy.

The table lists this clonotype with many counts. This sequence joins TRBV6-2 or TRBV6-3 and TRBJ2-5; weak D call: TRBD2 (6 bases). CDR1 MNHEY and CDR2 SVGEGT come from the germline V gene. CDR3 length equals 15 residues. Trimming shortened V by 5 bases and J by 1 base, and 14 bases separated the two germline ends. CDR3 loop: CASSPIAEPQETQYF. CDR3 coding DNA: TGTGCCAGCAGTCCCATAGCGGAACCCCAAGAGACCCAGTACTTC.

The chain uses TRBV12-5 and TRBJ2-3; 8 nucleotides agree with TRBD2. Trimming took 6 bases from V and 6 from J; bases not matched to a gene: 11. CDR3 length: 15 residues. The germline gives CDR1 LGHNT, CDR2 FRNRAP. The DNA for the CDR3 is TGTGCTAGTGGATCGGGACTTCCGGGAGGGGATACGCAGTATTTT. Protein: CASGSGLPGGDTQYF.

V usage is TRBV27 and J usage is TRBJ2-5, with 10 positions matching TRBD2. J was trimmed by 9 bases and V by 5 bases; bases with no gene match: 9. This CDR3 contains 14 residues. The germline CDR1 and CDR2 sequences are MNHEY and SMNVEV (reference sequence). This CDR3 is CASSPLAGVEAQYF. The CDR3 DNA is TGTGCCAGCAGTCCCCTAGCGGGAGTGGAGGCCCAGTACTTC.

This clonotype was recorded at least ten times. This rearrangement joins TRBV6-1 to TRBJ2-2; TRBD1 matches at 7 bases. The CDR3 spans 14 residues. Germline CDR1 is MNHNS and CDR2 is SASEGT. J lost 5 bases, V lost 8 bases, and 8 bases had no gene match. DNA of the CDR3: TGTGCCAGCCGGAGACAGGGTTGGACCGGGGAGCTGTTTTTT. Encoded protein: CASRRQGWTGELFF.

This clonotype has ten or more counts. The chain has TRBV24-1 and TRBJ1-2; 12 bases match TRBD1. CDR3 size: 16 residues. Germline CDR1 and CDR2: KGHDR and SFDVKD. The V gene end was trimmed by 3 bases and the J gene end by 3 bases; junction bases not matched to a gene: 4. CDR3 loop: CATSDPGTGGDYGYTF. CDR3 DNA sequence: TGTGCCACCAGTGATCCAGGGACAGGGGGCGACTATGGCTACACCTTC.

This clonotype has ten or more counts. The V call is TRBV4-2, the J call TRBJ1-1; TRBD1 is a possible D gene (6 bases). The CDR3 sequence is 15 residues long. Germline V CDR1 and CDR2: LGHNA, YNFKEQ. The V end lost 0 bases, the J end lost 1 base, and 9 bases lay between the germline ends. CDR3 in amino acids: CASSQEQGENTEAFF. CDR3 bases: TGTGCCAGCAGCCAAGAACAGGGTGAGAACACTGAAGCTTTCTTT.

This clonotype was detected ten times or more. The chain is built from TRBV20-1 and TRBJ2-5; D remains unclear. The CDR3 runs 14 residues. Germline CDR1 is DFQATT and CDR2 is SNEGSKA (reference sequence). V gave up 6 bases and J gave up 5 bases, with 19 bases separating them. The DNA for the CDR3 is TGCAGTGCCACCATTTGGACGGGCAAGGAGACCCAGTACTTC. It encodes CSATIWTGKETQYF.

This clonotype was recorded at least ten times. The CDR3 protein is CASSLDRGETQYF. The CDR3 nucleotides read TGTGCCAGCAGTCTGGACAGGGGAGAGACCCAGTACTTC. J is TRBJ2-5 and V is TRBV28, with TRBD1 identical over 9 bases. J gave up 4 bases and V 5 bases, and 2 bases lay outside the gene matches. Germline lookup yields CDR1 MDHEN and CDR2 SYDVKM. The CDR3 spans 13 residues.

Note on this clonotype: A junction boundary mismatches the germline segment, possibly from a read error. The chain links TRBV4-2 to TRBJ1-5, with a weak D call TRBD1 (5 bases). This CDR3 is 11 amino acids long. Germline loops: CDR1 LGHNA, CDR2 YNFKEQ. This CDR3 is CASSQEGVWYF. The CDR3 nucleotides are TGTGCCAGCAGCCAAGAGGGGGTGTGGTATTTT.

The sample holds many counts of this clonotype. The chain has TRBV10-2 and TRBJ2-7; TRBD2 agrees at 8 bases. Losses at the gene ends were 5 bases for V and 2 bases for J; bases not matched to a gene: 8. CDR1 and CDR2 (germline): WSHSY, SAAADI. CDR3 length equals 15 residues. The DNA for the CDR3 is TGCGCCAGCAGTCCGAGGACTAGCTGGACCTACGAGCAGTACTTC. Translating gives CASSPRTSWTYEQYF.

This clonotype was seen many times. The chain is built from TRBV6-5 and TRBJ2-5; 9 nucleotides align to TRBD1. The trim removed 2 bases at V and 5 bases at J, leaving 6 bases unmatched. This CDR3 has 15 residues. The germline CDR1 and CDR2 sequences are MNHEY and SVGAGI. The CDR3: CASSYTGQGGETQYF. The CDR3 DNA sequence: TGTGCCAGCAGTTACACGGGACAGGGTGGGGAGACCCAGTACTTC.

Ten or more counts support this clonotype. The chain links TRBV11-2 to TRBJ1-5, with 7 bases lining up with TRBD1. V lost 5 bases and J lost 0; bases outside the gene matches: 4. This CDR3 is built from 15 residues. Germline-derived CDR1 and CDR2 are SGHAT and FQNNGV. Here the CDR3 DNA reads TGTGCCAGCAGCCTAGGGGGCCTTAGCAATCAGCCCCAGCATTTT. It codes for CASSLGGLSNQPQHF.

Ten or more counts support this clonotype. The chain joins TRBV6-5 to TRBJ1-5, with a weak D call TRBD1 (5 bases). The CDR3 consists of 15 residues. Germline CDR1 MNHEY, CDR2 SVGAGI. V shed 6 bases and J shed 6 bases, with 18 bases lying between them. The CDR3 reads CASSPRDPLVQPQHF. In nucleotides, the CDR3 is TGTGCCAGCAGCCCCAGGGACCCGTTAGTTCAGCCCCAGCATTTT.

Many counts were recorded for this clonotype. This chain joins TRBV28 and TRBJ1-1, with 11 bases matching TRBD1. The V gene's germline CDR1 is MDHEN and CDR2 SYDVKM. This CDR3 has 16 amino acids. V lost 4 bases, J lost 1 base, and 5 bases stayed unmatched. CDR3 nucleotides: TGTGCCAGCAGTTCTCGTGGACAGGGGGCGAACACTGAAGCTTTCTTT. It translates to CASSSRGQGANTEAFF.

This clonotype occurred a few times. The chain couples TRBV6-1 to TRBJ2-7; D perhaps matches TRBD1 (6 bases). CDR3 length: 14 residues. The V end lost 6 bases, the J end lost 0 bases, and 12 bases lay between the germline ends. CDR1 is MNHNS and CDR2 is SASEGT in the germline V gene. The CDR3 spells CASRRGQSSYEQYF. The DNA of the CDR3 is TGTGCCAGCAGGAGAGGACAGAGCTCCTACGAGCAGTACTTC.

The V and J genes are TRBV4-3 and TRBJ2-7; 9 bases are a match to TRBD1. The V segment lost 1 base and the J segment 1 base; nucleotides outside the gene matches: 5. This CDR3 has 16 residues. The V gene's germline CDR1 is LGHNA and CDR2 YSLEER. The CDR3 bases are TGCGCCAGCAGCCAAGCTAGGACAGGGGAGTCCTACGAGCAGTACTTC. Translation: CASSQARTGESYEQYF.

This clonotype was seen ten or more times. The rearrangement uses TRBV6-1 and TRBJ2-7, with 10 bases aligning to TRBD1. This CDR3 spans 16 amino acids. Germline CDR1 MNHNS, CDR2 SASEGT. V shed 6 bases, J shed 0 bases, and the junction held 8 bases outside the gene matches. CDR3 DNA: TGTGCCAGCAGGATGGGACAGGGGTCGAGCTCCTACGAGCAGTACTTC. This translates into CASRMGQGSSSYEQYF.

Many counts were recorded for this clonotype. This chain uses TRBV6-2 or TRBV6-3 with TRBJ1-2; D is unclear. With 5 bases removed from V and 5 bases from J, the gap between germline ends came to 6 bases. The CDR3 runs 11 residues. Germline values: CDR1 MNHEY, CDR2 SVGEGT. The CDR3 sequence is CASSQLYGYTF. CDR3 DNA: TGTGCCAGCAGTCAACTATATGGCTACACCTTC.

The chain is built from TRBV19 and TRBJ1-5, with D uncertain. V was trimmed by 11 bases and J by 0 bases, leaving 20 bases between them. Looked up from germline, CDR1 is LNHDA and CDR2 is SQIVND (reference sequence). This CDR3 is 16 amino acids long. CDR3 protein: CAPLFSTSFSNQPQHF. The DNA of the CDR3 is TGTGCCCCCCTGTTCAGTACCTCCTTTAGCAATCAGCCCCAGCATTTT.